This passage covers 20 T cell receptor beta chains from one sample sequenced in a study of blood T cell repertoires in COVID-19. Clones were sequenced by immunoSEQ multiplex PCR, and TCRdb holds only the in-frame ones, with some missing. Of around 47,000 clones listed, approximately 89% are singletons. The specimen was peripheral blood. Receptors originate from a man older than 75 with active or convalescent COVID-19.

This clone has only one observation. This chain joins TRBV18 and TRBJ2-5; 9 bases are a match to TRBD1. The junction had 15 bases not matched to a gene; V was cut back by 5 bases and J by 5 bases. The germline V gene encodes CDR1 KGHSH and CDR2 LQKENI. This CDR3 is built from 17 residues. The CDR3 nucleotides read TGTGCCAGCTCATTCCGGGACAGGGCTACGTCCACTGAGACCCAGTACTTC. It specifies CASSFRDRATSTETQYF.

The genes are TRBV6-5 and TRBJ1-3; no clear D. V dropped 0 bases and J dropped 4 bases, with 10 bases sitting between them. Germline V gene sequence: CDR1 MNHEY, CDR2 SVGAGI. This CDR3 region has 15 residues. The CDR3 sequence is CASSYSAGAGNTIYF. CDR3 sequence (DNA): TGTGCCAGCAGTTACTCTGCGGGAGCAGGAAACACCATATATTTT.

The chain carries TRBV6-5 and TRBJ1-1; 10 bases align to TRBD1. Germline values: CDR1 MNHEY, CDR2 SVGAGI. V trimming: 2 bases; J trimming: 5 bases; junction bases outside the gene matches: 8. The CDR3 consists of 16 residues. CDR3 DNA sequence: TGTGCCAGCAGTTACGGGACAGGGGCTTCGACGACTGAAGCTTTCTTT. Amino acid sequence: CASSYGTGASTTEAFF.

This clone was seen only once. The V gene is TRBV3-1 (or the pseudogene TRBV3-2), the J gene TRBJ2-7; no clear D. The CDR3 has 15 residues. V lost 1 base and J lost 4, with 14 bases in between. CDR1 LGHDT and CDR2 YNNKEL come from the germline V gene (reference sequence). The CDR3 here is CASSQVAAKLYEQYF. The CDR3 DNA reads as TGTGCCAGCAGCCAAGTAGCTGCGAAACTATACGAGCAGTACTTC.

The chain is built from TRBV19 and TRBJ2-5; 9 bases match TRBD2. Per germline, CDR1 LNHDA and CDR2 SQIVND (reference sequence). The CDR3 length is 13 residues. V dropped 5 bases and J dropped 5; count of bases not matched to a gene: 3. In nucleotides, the CDR3 is TGTGCCAGTAGTCATACTAGCGGGGAGACCCAGTACTTC. As protein: CASSHTSGETQYF.

This rearrangement joins TRBV9 to TRBJ2-3, with TRBD1 matching over 7 bases. The CDR3 extends over 14 amino acids. The V gene end was trimmed by 4 bases and the J gene end by 4 bases; junction bases not matched to a gene: 6. The germline gives CDR1 SGDLS, CDR2 YYNGEE. The CDR3: CASSRTGVADTQYF. The CDR3 region has the DNA TGTGCCAGCAGCCGAACAGGGGTAGCAGATACGCAGTATTTT.

The rearrangement joins TRBV11-1 to TRBJ2-5, with 8 bases matching TRBD1. Trimming removed 5 bases from V and 2 bases from J; junction bases left unmatched: 7. Germline V gene sequence: CDR1 SGHAT, CDR2 FQDESV (reference sequence). The length of the CDR3 is 15 residues. The CDR3 region has the DNA TGTGCCAGCAGCCCGGACAGGGTAACTCAAGAGACCCAGTACTTC. Its protein product is CASSPDRVTQETQYF.

This clone has only one observation. V is TRBV10-3 and J is TRBJ2-5; 8 bases are shared with TRBD2. CDR1 and CDR2 (germline): ENHRY, SYGVKD. The CDR3 runs to 17 residues. V shed 5 bases and J 5 bases; nucleotides not matched to a gene: 16. DNA for the CDR3: TGTGCCATCAGTAGGACCGACACCGGGACTAGACACGAGACCCAGTACTTC. Translation: CAISRTDTGTRHETQYF.

J is TRBJ2-3 and V is TRBV27; 7 bases are shared with TRBD2. Germline-derived CDR1 and CDR2 are MNHEY and SMNVEV (reference sequence). CDR3 length equals 14 residues. Germline trimming cut 0 bases from V and 4 bases from J; bases unmatched to any gene: 1. For the CDR3, the DNA is TGTGCCAGCAGTTTATCGAGCGGGGCAGATACGCAGTATTTT. It is translated as CASSLSSGADTQYF.

The genes are TRBV19 and TRBJ2-1; TRBD2 might be the D (7 bases). Germline CDR1 LNHDA, CDR2 SQIVND (reference sequence). CDR3 length equals 16 residues. V was trimmed by 3 bases and J by 8 bases, leaving 20 bases between them. The CDR3 DNA reads as TGTGCCAGTAGTATTACTCTAGGTAGGGGGGGCGATGAGCAGTTCTTC. Translating gives CASSITLGRGGDEQFF.

The CDR3, as DNA: TGTGCCAGCAGCCCCCGCGGGACTAGAAATGAGCAGTTCTTC. This translates into CASSPRGTRNEQFF. The chain couples TRBV11-2 to TRBJ2-1, with 8 positions matching TRBD2. CDR3 size: 14 residues. V shed 5 bases and J 7 bases; nucleotides not matched to a gene: 7. Germline V lookup: CDR1 SGHAT, CDR2 FQNNGV.

The gene calls are TRBV5-1 and TRBJ2-3; 13 nucleotides align to TRBD2. Trimming cost V 4 bases and J 2 bases; bases outside gene matches: 4. The CDR3 runs 16 residues. CDR1 and CDR2 from the germline V gene are SGHRS and YFSETQ. CDR3 loop: CASSPGTSGITDTQYF. Written as DNA, the CDR3 is TGCGCCAGCAGCCCCGGGACTAGCGGGATCACAGATACGCAGTATTTT. The full variable domain, in which reference TRBV5-1 and TRBJ2-3 provide the parts outside the CDR3, is KAGVTQTPRYLIKTRGQQVTLSCSPISGHRSVSWYQQTPGQGLQFLFEYFSETQRNKGNFPGRFSGRQFSNSRSEMNVSTLELGDSALYLCASSPGTSGITDTQYFGPGTRLTVL.

V gene TRBV7-2 combines with J gene TRBJ2-7; 8 bases are a match to TRBD2. V shed 5 bases, J shed 0 bases, and the junction held 6 bases outside the gene matches. The CDR3 has 15 residues. Germline CDR1 SGHTA, CDR2 FQGNSA. Here the CDR3 reads CASSVIAGSSYEQYF. DNA of the CDR3: TGTGCCAGCAGCGTGATAGCGGGGAGCTCCTACGAGCAGTACTTC.

The rearrangement joins TRBV9 to TRBJ1-2, with 11 bases identical to TRBD1. Germline V gives CDR1 SGDLS, CDR2 YYNGEE. The CDR3 covers 15 residues. V dropped 4 bases and J dropped 8; count of bases not matched to a gene: 10. The CDR3 spells CASSLRDRGLEGYTF. DNA of the CDR3: TGTGCCAGCAGCCTCCGGGACAGGGGGTTAGAGGGCTACACCTTC.

V and J are TRBV28 and TRBJ2-7; no definite D call. The germline CDR1 and CDR2 sequences are MDHEN and SYDVKM. V lost 5 bases, J lost 0 bases, and 14 bases lay in between. The CDR3 has 15 amino acids. The CDR3 sequence is CASSLMAANSYEQYF. As DNA, the CDR3 is TGTGCCAGCAGTCTAATGGCAGCGAACTCCTACGAGCAGTACTTC.

The chain has TRBV15 and TRBJ1-1; D gene unclear. CDR3 length equals 15 residues. Per germline, CDR1 LNHNV and CDR2 YYDKDF (reference sequence). Trimming left V 1 base short and J 4 bases short, with 13 bases between. CDR3 residues: CATSRVSVAGTEAFF. The CDR3 coding sequence is TGTGCCACCAGCAGAGTGTCCGTTGCGGGCACTGAAGCTTTCTTT.

The chain carries TRBV30 and TRBJ1-1, with 7 bases that match TRBD1. CDR1 is GTSNPN and CDR2 is SVGIG in the germline V gene (reference sequence). J was trimmed by 5 bases and V by 3 bases; bases with no gene match: 6. The length of the CDR3 is 13 residues. This CDR3 is CAWSGRTGTEAFF. The DNA of the CDR3 is TGTGCCTGGAGCGGTCGGACAGGAACTGAAGCTTTCTTT. Looking up the rest from reference TRBV30 and TRBJ1-1 gives the full variable domain: SQTIHQWPATLVQPVGSPLSLECTVEGTSNPNLYWYRQAAGRGLQLLFYSVGIGQISSEVPQNLSASRPQDRQFILSSKKLLLSDSGFYLCAWSGRTGTEAFFGQGTRLTVV.

This chain connects TRBV19 to TRBJ1-5, with D possibly matching TRBD1 (6 bases). Trimming took off 4 bases at V and 4 bases at J, with 14 bases between the two ends. The CDR3 is 15 residues long. CDR1 and CDR2 from the germline V gene are LNHDA and SQIVND (reference sequence). The CDR3 reads CASSTGERGNQPQHF. DNA for the CDR3: TGTGCCAGTAGTACAGGGGAGCGAGGGAATCAGCCCCAGCATTTT.

This sequence joins TRBV10-1 and TRBJ2-7; TRBD1 agrees at 8 bases. Trimming removed 8 bases from V and 5 bases from J; junction bases left unmatched: 5. The CDR3 covers 12 residues. CDR1 and CDR2 (germline): WNHNN, SYGVQD (reference sequence). The CDR3 reads CASSDRVNEQYF. CDR3 nucleotide sequence: TGCGCCAGCTCGGACAGGGTAAACGAGCAGTACTTC.

The chain employs TRBV5-1 and TRBJ1-1, with no clear D. V dropped 4 bases and J dropped 4 bases, with 14 bases sitting between them. This CDR3 contains 14 residues. Germline loops: CDR1 SGHRS, CDR2 YFSETQ. The CDR3 DNA reads as TGCGCCAGCAGCCTCTCTGCGGGAAGCACTGAAGCTTTCTTT. Translating gives CASSLSAGSTEAFF. The full variable domain, completed using reference TRBV5-1 and TRBJ1-1, is KAGVTQTPRYLIKTRGQQVTLSCSPISGHRSVSWYQQTPGQGLQFLFEYFSETQRNKGNFPGRFSGRQFSNSRSEMNVSTLELGDSALYLCASSLSAGSTEAFFGQGTRLTVV.